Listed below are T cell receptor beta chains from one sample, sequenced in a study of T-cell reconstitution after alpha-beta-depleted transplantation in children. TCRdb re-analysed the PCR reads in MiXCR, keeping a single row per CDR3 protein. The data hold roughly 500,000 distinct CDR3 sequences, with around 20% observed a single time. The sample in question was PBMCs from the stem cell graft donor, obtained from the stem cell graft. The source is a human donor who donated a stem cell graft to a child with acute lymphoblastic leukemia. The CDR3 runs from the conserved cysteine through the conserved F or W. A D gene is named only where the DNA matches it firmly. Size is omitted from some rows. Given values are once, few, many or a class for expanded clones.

TGCAGTGCTAGAGTTAGGGCCAGGGGAATATTTAAAACTGAAGCTTTCTTT	CSARVRARGIFKTEAFF	NA	TRBV20-1	TRBJ1-1	NA
TGCAGTGCTAGAGATGGGACGGCTAGCGGGGTCTACGAGCAGTACTTC	CSARDGTASGVYEQYF	NA	TRBV20-1	TRBJ2-7	TRBD2
TGCAGTGCTACAGAAGGAAATACGGGACTAGACATAGCGACCCAGTACTTC	CSATEGNTGLDIATQYF	NA	TRBV20-1	TRBJ2-5	TRBD2
TGCAGTGCTAGAGATTCAGTGAGTCCTTTCTTTCAAGAGACCCAGTACTTC	CSARDSVSPFFQETQYF	few	TRBV20-1	TRBJ2-5	NA
TGTGCCAGCAGTTTAGCGCCCGGGCGACCTAGTATTGAGCAGTTCTTC	CASSLAPGRPSIEQFF	NA	TRBV12-3/TRBV12-4	TRBJ2-1	NA
TGCGCCAGCAGGTTTGGACTAGCGGGACCCCCGGTCGATGAGCAGTTCTTC	CASRFGLAGPPVDEQFF	NA	TRBV4-1	TRBJ2-1	TRBD2
TGTGCCAGCACCCAGACAGGGGGCTACAATGAGCAGTTCTTC	CASTQTGGYNEQFF	few	TRBV13	TRBJ2-1	TRBD1
TGTGCCAGCAGCTTGGGGGTTCTTGGGGGTGGCTACACCTTC	CASSLGVLGGGYTF	NA	TRBV7-2	TRBJ1-2	NA
TGTGCCAGCAGCGGACTAGGGGGGCTCCAAGAGACCCAGTACTTC	CASSGLGGLQETQYF	NA	TRBV9	TRBJ2-5	NA
TGTGCCAGCAGTTTATTGGGCCAGCCAGCGCAGTATTTT	CASSLLGQPAQYF	NA	TRBV27	TRBJ2-3	NA
TGCGCCAGCACCACGACAGGGAGCGTTTCGGATGAGCAGTTCTTC	CASTTTGSVSDEQFF	few	TRBV5-1	TRBJ2-1	TRBD1
TGTGCCATCAGTGGGGAACTAGCGGACATCATTTCCCCCCCAGATACGCAGTATTTT	CAISGELADIISPPDTQYF	NA	TRBV10-3	TRBJ2-3	TRBD2
TGTGCCAGCAGCTTTTGGGGACGGGGCCTGGATACGCAGTATTTT	CASSFWGRGLDTQYF	NA	TRBV11-2	TRBJ2-3	NA
TGTGCCAGCAGCTTGGAGAGGCTAGCCCCAGATACGCAGTATTTT	CASSLERLAPDTQYF	few	TRBV5-6	TRBJ2-3	NA
TGTGCCAGCAGTGATCTTGGGGTAATCGGGGAGCTGTTTTTT	CASSDLGVIGELFF	NA	TRBV25-1	TRBJ2-2	NA
TGTGCCAGTAGTACCGAAACACTTAAGGACAGTTTAAGCGGCTACACCTTC	CASSTETLKDSLSGYTF	NA	TRBV19	TRBJ1-2	NA
TGCAGTGTAGGACAGGGCCACGAGCAGTACTTC	CSVGQGHEQYF	few	TRBV20-1	TRBJ2-7	TRBD1
TGTGCCAGTGCGTCAGGGCGGGCCTCCTACGAGCAGTACTTC	CASASGRASYEQYF	few	TRBV19	TRBJ2-7	NA